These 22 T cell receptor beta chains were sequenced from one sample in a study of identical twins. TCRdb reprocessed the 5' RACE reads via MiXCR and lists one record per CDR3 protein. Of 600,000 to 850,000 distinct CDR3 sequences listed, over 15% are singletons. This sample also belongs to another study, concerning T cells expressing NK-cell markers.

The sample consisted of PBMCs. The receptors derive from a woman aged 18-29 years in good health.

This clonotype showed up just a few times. Here the CDR3 DNA reads TGTGCCATCAGTCTGGACGTGTACACTGAAGCTTTCTTT. Its protein product is CAISLDVYTEAFF. This chain connects TRBV10-3 to TRBJ1-1; the D is unclear. The CDR3 length is 13 residues. V was shortened by 5 bases and J by 3 bases, with 10 bases between the two germline ends. Germline assignment: CDR1 ENHRY and CDR2 SYGVKD.

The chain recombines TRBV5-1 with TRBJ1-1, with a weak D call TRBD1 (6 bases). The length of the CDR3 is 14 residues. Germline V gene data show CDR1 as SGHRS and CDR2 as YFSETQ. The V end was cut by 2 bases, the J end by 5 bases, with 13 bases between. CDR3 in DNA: TGCGCCAGCAGCTTCGGGGGCTTGGGAACTGAAGCTTTCTTT. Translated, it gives CASSFGGLGTEAFF.

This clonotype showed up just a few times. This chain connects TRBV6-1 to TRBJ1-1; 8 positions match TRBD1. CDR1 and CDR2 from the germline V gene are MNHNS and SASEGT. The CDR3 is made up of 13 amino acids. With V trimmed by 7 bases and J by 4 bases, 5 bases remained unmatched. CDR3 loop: CASKWTGSTEAFF. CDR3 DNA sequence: TGTGCCAGCAAATGGACAGGGAGCACTGAAGCTTTCTTT.

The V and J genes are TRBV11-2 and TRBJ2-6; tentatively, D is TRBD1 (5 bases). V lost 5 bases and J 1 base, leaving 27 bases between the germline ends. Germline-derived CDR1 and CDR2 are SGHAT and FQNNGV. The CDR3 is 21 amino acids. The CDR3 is CASSARRVTDSSQSGANVLTF. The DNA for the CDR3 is TGTGCCAGCAGCGCCCGAAGGGTGACAGATTCGAGCCAATCTGGGGCCAACGTCCTGACTTTC. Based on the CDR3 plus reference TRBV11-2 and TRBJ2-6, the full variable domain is EAGVAQSPRYKIIEKRQSVAFWCNPISGHATLYWYQQILGQGPKLLIQFQNNGVVDDSQLPKDRFSAERLKGVDSTLKIQPAKLEDSAVYLCASSARRVTDSSQSGANVLTFGAGSRLTVL.

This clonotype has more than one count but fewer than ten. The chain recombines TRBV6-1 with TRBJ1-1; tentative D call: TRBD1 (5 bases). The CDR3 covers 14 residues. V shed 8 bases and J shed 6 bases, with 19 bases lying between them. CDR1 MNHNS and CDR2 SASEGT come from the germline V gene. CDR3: CASHPAGRPPEAFF. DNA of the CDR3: TGTGCCAGCCATCCGGCAGGGCGACCCCCTGAAGCTTTCTTT.

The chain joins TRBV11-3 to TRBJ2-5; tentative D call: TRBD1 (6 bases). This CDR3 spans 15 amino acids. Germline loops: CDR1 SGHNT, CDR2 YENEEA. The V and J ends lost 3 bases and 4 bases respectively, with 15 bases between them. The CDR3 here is CASSLNRGSGETQYF. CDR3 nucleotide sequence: TGTGCCAGCAGCTTGAATAGGGGGTCTGGAGAGACCCAGTACTTC.

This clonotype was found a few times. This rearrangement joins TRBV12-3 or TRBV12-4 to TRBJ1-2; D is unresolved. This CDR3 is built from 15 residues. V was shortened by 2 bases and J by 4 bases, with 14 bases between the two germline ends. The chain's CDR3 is CASSLSTNSRYGYTF. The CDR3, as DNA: TGTGCCAGCAGTTTATCGACTAACAGCCGCTATGGCTACACCTTC.

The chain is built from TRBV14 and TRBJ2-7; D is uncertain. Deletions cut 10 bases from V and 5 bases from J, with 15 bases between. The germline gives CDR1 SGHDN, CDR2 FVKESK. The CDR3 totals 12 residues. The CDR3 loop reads CAIMVVCDEQYF. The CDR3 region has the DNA TGTGCCATCATGGTTGTGTGCGACGAGCAGTACTTC.

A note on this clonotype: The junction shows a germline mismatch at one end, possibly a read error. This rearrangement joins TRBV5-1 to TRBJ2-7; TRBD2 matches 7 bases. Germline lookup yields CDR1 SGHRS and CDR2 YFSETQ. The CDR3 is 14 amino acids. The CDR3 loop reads CASSLGGGAPEQYF. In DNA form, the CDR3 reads TGCGCCAGCAGTTTGGGGGGGGGAGCTCCCGAGCAGTACTTC.

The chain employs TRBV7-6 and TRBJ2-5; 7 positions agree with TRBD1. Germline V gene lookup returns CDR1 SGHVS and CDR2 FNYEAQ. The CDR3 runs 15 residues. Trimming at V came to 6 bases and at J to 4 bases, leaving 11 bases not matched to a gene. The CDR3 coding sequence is TGTGCCAGCAGGCCCGGGACAGACAACGCAGAGACCCAGTACTTC. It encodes CASRPGTDNAETQYF.

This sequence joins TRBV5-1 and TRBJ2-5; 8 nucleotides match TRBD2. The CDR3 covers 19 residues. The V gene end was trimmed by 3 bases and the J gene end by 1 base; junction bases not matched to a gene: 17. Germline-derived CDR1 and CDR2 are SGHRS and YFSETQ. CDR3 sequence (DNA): TGCGCCAGCAGCTCAAACGAAACCGAACCCGGGGGGGCCCAAGAGACCCAGTACTTC. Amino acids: CASSSNETEPGGAQETQYF. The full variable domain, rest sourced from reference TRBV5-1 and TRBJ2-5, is KAGVTQTPRYLIKTRGQQVTLSCSPISGHRSVSWYQQTPGQGLQFLFEYFSETQRNKGNFPGRFSGRQFSNSRSEMNVSTLELGDSALYLCASSSNETEPGGAQETQYFGPGTRLLVL.

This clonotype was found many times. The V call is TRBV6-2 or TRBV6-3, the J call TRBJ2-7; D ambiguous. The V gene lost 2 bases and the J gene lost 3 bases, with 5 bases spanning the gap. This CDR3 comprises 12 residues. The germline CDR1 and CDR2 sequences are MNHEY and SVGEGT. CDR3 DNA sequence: TGTGCCAGCAGTTACAGGGTCTACGAGCAGTACTTC. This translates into CASSYRVYEQYF.

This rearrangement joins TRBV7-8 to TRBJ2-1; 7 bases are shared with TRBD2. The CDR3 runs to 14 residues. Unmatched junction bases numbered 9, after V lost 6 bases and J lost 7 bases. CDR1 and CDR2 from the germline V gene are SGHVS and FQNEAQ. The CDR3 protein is CASSYRLAWNEQFF. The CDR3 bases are TGTGCCAGCAGTTATCGACTAGCTTGGAATGAGCAGTTCTTC.

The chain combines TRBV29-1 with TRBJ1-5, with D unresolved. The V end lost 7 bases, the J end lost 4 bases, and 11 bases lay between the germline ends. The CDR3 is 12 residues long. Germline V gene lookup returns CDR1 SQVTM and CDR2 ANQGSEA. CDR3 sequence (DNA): TGCAGCGCCCAGGACTGGAATCAGCCCCAGCATTTT. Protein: CSAQDWNQPQHF. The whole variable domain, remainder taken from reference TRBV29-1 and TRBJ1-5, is SAVISQKPSRDICQRGTSLTIQCQVDSQVTMMFWYRQQPGQSLTLIATANQGSEATYESGFVIDKFPISRPNLTFSTLTVSNMSPEDSSIYLCSAQDWNQPQHFGDGTRLSIL.

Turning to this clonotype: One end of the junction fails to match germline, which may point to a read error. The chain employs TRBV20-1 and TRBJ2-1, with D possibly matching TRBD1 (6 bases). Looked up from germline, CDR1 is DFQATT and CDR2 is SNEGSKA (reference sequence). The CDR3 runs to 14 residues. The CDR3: CSAREQGSDGEQFF. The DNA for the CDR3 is TGCAGTGCCAGAGAACAGGGATCGGATGGCGAGCAGTTCTTC.

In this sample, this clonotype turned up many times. The CDR3 coding sequence is TGTGCCAGCAGTTTACAGGGGAAGAACACTGAAGCTTTCTTT. Amino acid sequence: CASSLQGKNTEAFF. The gene calls are TRBV12-3 or TRBV12-4 and TRBJ1-1; tentatively, D is TRBD1 (6 bases). Trimming took 2 bases from V and 1 from J, leaving 8 bases between them. The CDR3 runs 14 residues.

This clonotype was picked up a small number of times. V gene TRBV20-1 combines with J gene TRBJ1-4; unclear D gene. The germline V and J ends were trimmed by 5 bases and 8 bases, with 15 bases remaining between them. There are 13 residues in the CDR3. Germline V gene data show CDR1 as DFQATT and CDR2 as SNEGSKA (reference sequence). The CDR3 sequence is CSARGAPREKLFF. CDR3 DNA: TGCAGTGCTCGAGGCGCTCCCAGGGAAAAACTGTTTTTT.

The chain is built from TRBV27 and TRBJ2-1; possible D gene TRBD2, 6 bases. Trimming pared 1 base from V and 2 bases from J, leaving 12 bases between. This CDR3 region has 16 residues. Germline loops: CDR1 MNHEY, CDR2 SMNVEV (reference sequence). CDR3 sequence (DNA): TGTGCCAGCAGTTTATTCTACGGGAGCGCCTACAATGAGCAGTTCTTC. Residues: CASSLFYGSAYNEQFF.

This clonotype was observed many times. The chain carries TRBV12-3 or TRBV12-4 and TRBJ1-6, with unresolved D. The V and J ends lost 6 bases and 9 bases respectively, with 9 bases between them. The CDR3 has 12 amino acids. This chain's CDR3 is CASSPLGSPLHF. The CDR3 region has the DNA TGTGCCAGCAGCCCTCTGGGTTCACCCCTCCACTTT.

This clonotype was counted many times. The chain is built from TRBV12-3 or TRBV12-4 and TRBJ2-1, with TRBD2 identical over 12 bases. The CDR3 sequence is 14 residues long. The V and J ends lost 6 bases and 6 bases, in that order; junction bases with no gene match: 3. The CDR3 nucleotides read TGTGCCAGCAGCCTGACTAGCGGGAGCAATGAGCAGTTCTTC. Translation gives CASSLTSGSNEQFF.

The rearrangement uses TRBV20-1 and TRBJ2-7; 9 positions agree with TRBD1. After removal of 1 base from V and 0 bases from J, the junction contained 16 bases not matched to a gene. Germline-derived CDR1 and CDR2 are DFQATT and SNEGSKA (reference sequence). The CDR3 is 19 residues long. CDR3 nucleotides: TGCAGTGCTAGAGGCTCACCCGGGACAGGGCAAGGGGACTCCTACGAGCAGTACTTC. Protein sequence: CSARGSPGTGQGDSYEQYF.

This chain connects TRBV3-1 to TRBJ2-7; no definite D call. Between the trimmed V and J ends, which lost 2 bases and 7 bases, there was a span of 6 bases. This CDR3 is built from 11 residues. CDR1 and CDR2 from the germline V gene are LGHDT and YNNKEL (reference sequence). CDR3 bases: TGTGCCAGCAGCCAACAGAAAGAGCAGTACTTC. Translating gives CASSQQKEQYF.